The 7 T cell receptor beta chains listed next were all sequenced from one sample in a study of Ad26.COV2.S vaccination and SARS-CoV-2 variants. The treatment denotes: roughly 19 received Ad26.COV2.S at low or high dose, single or two shots; about 5 received placebo; per-sample allocation not given. It was on day 63 after the first vaccine or placebo injection that samples were taken. Sequencing used immunoSEQ multiplex PCR; TCRdb keeps in-frame clones, though not all of them. This repertoire shows 300,000 to 350,000 clones, roughly 90% found once; its top ten account for roughly 6%. Sequenced here: peripheral blood, sampled in a trial of Ad26.COV2.S vaccine versus placebo. The receptor set was obtained from a person between 18 and 59 years old who received the Ad26.COV2.S COVID-19 vaccine or a placebo.

The chain has TRBV9 and TRBJ2-2, with D possibly matching TRBD2 (5 bases). Germline CDR1 is SGDLS and CDR2 is YYNGEE. CDR3 size: 14 residues. Between the trimmed V and J ends, which lost 0 bases and 6 bases, there was a span of 9 bases. In nucleotides, the CDR3 is TGTGCCAGCAGCGTAGAAACGAGGGCCGGGGAGCTGTTTTTT. Its translation: CASSVETRAGELFF.

The chain links TRBV11-2 to TRBJ1-4, with no clear D. The CDR3 spans 11 residues. Germline CDR1 and CDR2: SGHAT and FQNNGV. V lost 5 bases and J 12 bases, leaving 10 bases between the germline ends. CDR3 sequence: CASSAHQELFF. CDR3 sequence (DNA): TGTGCCAGCAGCGCGCATCAGGAACTGTTTTTT.

The rearrangement links TRBV30 to TRBJ1-4; D call uncertain. Looked up from germline, CDR1 is GTSNPN and CDR2 is SVGIG (reference sequence). This CDR3 comprises 13 residues. V was trimmed by 2 bases and J by 8 bases, leaving 12 bases between them. CDR3 sequence (DNA): TGTGCCTGGAGTACTTCAGGTAGCGAAAAACTGTTTTTT. Encoded protein: CAWSTSGSEKLFF.

This rearrangement joins TRBV6-2 or TRBV6-3 to TRBJ2-5, with 8 bases matching TRBD1. Germline CDR1 MNHEY, CDR2 SVGEGT. The V gene end was trimmed by 0 bases and the J gene end by 5 bases; junction bases not matched to a gene: 14. The CDR3 spans 18 residues. CDR3 region: CASSYSLSGGEGYETQYF. The CDR3 DNA is TGTGCCAGCAGTTACTCGTTATCAGGGGGCGAAGGCTACGAGACCCAGTACTTC.

This sequence joins TRBV5-5 and TRBJ1-2, with D perhaps matching TRBD1 (6 bases). This CDR3 is 14 amino acids long. Deletions cut 4 bases from V and 8 bases from J, with 18 bases between. Germline CDR1 reads SGHKS; CDR2 reads YYEKEE (reference sequence). The CDR3 region is CASSPSPGGRGYTF. The CDR3 coding sequence is TGTGCCAGCAGCCCCTCTCCCGGGGGGCGAGGCTACACCTTC.

This clone was observed once. This chain uses TRBV14 with TRBJ2-2; 9 bases are shared with TRBD1. The germline CDR1 and CDR2 sequences are SGHDN and FVKESK. This CDR3 spans 14 amino acids. V lost 8 bases, J lost 6 bases, and 7 bases stayed unmatched. In DNA, the CDR3 is TGTGCCAGCGGTTACAGGGGGCAGGCCGGGGAGCTGTTTTTT. Translating gives CASGYRGQAGELFF.

V and J are TRBV9 and TRBJ2-5, with D possibly called TRBD1 or TRBD2 (6 bases each). The ends were cut back, 0 bases at V and 1 base at J, with 10 bases in the middle. CDR3 size: 15 residues. Germline CDR1 reads SGDLS; CDR2 reads YYNGEE. In DNA form, the CDR3 reads TGTGCCAGCAGCGTAGCGGGGGCCCTCCAAGAGACCCAGTACTTC. Its translation: CASSVAGALQETQYF.